The source of this T cell receptor (beta chain) is a study of shared clonotypes between healthy human individuals. General study findings and limits: Memory subsets had estimated richness that was generally smaller than that of naive subsets.

Tens of thousands of T cell genomes, or 200 ng DNA, went into the sorted-subset replicate PCRs. As originally analysed: For the immunoSEQ data, sequences were junction-only without quality scores, so filtering differed. Only in-frame clones appear in the TCRdb table, and some are missing; sequencing was by immunoSEQ multiplex PCR. V, J and clone size were drawn from that table, and D and trimming were deduced from the DNA. The sample shows some 2,000,000 clones, 95% of them seen only once. This CDR3 comprises 13 residues. Trimming cost V 5 bases and J 5 bases; bases outside gene matches: 3. CDR1 is SGHTA, CDR2 FQGNSA, per germline. About this clone: Its antigen is still unknown.

The sequenced sample was naive CD4+ T cells sorted from blood. Noted subset: CD45RA+ positively selected. The V call is TRBV7-2, the J call TRBJ2-5; 9 nucleotides match TRBD2. The clonotype originates from a man aged 18 to 35 in good health. The CDR3 is CASSAGLAETQYF. Here the CDR3 DNA reads TGTGCCAGCAGCGCAGGACTAGCGGAGACCCAGTACTTC.